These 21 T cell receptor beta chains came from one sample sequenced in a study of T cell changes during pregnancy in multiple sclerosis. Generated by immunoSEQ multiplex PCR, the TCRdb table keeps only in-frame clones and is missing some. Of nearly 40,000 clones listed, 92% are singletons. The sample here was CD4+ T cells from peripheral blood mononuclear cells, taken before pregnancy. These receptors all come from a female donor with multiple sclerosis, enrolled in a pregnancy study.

This chain's CDR3 is CASSSLTSGRLEEAQYF. The DNA of the CDR3 is TGTGCCAGCAGCTCCCTTACTAGCGGGAGGTTGGAGGAGGCCCAGTACTTC. V gene TRBV5-6 combines with J gene TRBJ2-5, with 12 bases lining up with TRBD2. CDR3 size: 17 residues. V shed 3 bases and J 9 bases; nucleotides not matched to a gene: 15. The germline CDR1 and CDR2 sequences are SGHDT and YYEEEE.

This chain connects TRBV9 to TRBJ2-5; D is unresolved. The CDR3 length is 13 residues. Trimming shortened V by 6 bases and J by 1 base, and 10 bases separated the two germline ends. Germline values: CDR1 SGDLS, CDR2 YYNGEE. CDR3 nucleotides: TGTGCCAGCAACTCAGACTCCCAAGAGACCCAGTACTTC. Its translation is CASNSDSQETQYF. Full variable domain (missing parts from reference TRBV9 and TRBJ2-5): DSGVTQTPKHLITATGQRVTLRCSPRSGDLSVYWYQQSLDQGLQFLIQYYNGEERAKGNILERFSAQQFPDLHSELNLSSLELGDSALYFCASNSDSQETQYFGPGTRLLVL.

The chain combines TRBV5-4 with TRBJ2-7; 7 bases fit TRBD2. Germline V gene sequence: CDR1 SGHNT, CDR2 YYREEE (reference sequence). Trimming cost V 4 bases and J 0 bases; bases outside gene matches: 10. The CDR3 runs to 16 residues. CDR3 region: CASSPDVGGSSYEQYF. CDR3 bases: TGTGCCAGCAGCCCGGATGTGGGCGGGAGCTCCTACGAGCAGTACTTC.

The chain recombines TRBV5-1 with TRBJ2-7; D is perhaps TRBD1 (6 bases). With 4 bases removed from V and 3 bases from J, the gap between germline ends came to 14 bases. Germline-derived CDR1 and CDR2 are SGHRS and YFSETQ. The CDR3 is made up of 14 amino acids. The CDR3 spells CASSPTTTGYEQYF. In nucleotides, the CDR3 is TGCGCCAGCAGCCCAACAACGACAGGCTACGAGCAGTACTTC.

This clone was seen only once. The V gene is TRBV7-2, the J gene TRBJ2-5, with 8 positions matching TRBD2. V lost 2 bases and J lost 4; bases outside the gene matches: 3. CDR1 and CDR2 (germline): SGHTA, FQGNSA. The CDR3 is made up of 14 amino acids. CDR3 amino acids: CASSLSGRGETQYF. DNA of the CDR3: TGTGCCAGCAGCTTAAGCGGGAGAGGAGAGACCCAGTACTTC.

CDR3 sequence reads: CASSVVTGVDEQFF. The CDR3 bases are TGTGCCAGCAGCGTAGTTACGGGGGTGGATGAGCAGTTCTTC. The chain carries TRBV9 and TRBJ2-1; D perhaps matches TRBD2 (6 bases). The germline CDR1 and CDR2 sequences are SGDLS and YYNGEE. V dropped 0 bases and J dropped 8 bases, with 12 bases sitting between them. This CDR3 is 14 amino acids long. The whole variable domain, remainder taken from reference TRBV9 and TRBJ2-1, is DSGVTQTPKHLITATGQRVTLRCSPRSGDLSVYWYQQSLDQGLQFLIQYYNGEERAKGNILERFSAQQFPDLHSELNLSSLELGDSALYFCASSVVTGVDEQFFGPGTRLTVL.

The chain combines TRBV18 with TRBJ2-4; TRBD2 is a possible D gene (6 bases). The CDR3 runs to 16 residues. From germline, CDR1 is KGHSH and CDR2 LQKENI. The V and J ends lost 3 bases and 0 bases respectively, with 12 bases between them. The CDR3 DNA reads TGTGCCAGCTCACCCCTCGCTAGCGTAGCCAAAAACATTCAGTACTTC. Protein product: CASSPLASVAKNIQYF.

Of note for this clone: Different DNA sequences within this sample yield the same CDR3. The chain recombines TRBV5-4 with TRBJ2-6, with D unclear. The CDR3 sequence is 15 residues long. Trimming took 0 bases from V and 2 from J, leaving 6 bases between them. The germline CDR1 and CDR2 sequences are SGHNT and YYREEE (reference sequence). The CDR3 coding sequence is TGTGCCAGCAGCTTGGCCCGGGCTGGGGCCAACGTCCTGACTTTC. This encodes CASSLARAGANVLTF.

CDR3 coding DNA: TGCGCCAGCAGCCAAGATTACGGAGCGGGCCGATACGAGCAGTACTTC. As protein: CASSQDYGAGRYEQYF. V is TRBV4-3 and J is TRBJ2-7; tentative D call: TRBD2 (6 bases). Germline-derived CDR1 and CDR2 are LGHNA and YSLEER. With 0 bases removed from V and 4 bases from J, the gap between germline ends came to 16 bases. This CDR3 is 16 amino acids long.

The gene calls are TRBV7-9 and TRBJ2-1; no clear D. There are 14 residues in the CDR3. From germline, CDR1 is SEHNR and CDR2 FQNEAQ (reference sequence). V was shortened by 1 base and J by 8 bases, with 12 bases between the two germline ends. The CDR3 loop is CASSLGTDPDEQFF. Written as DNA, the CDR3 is TGTGCCAGCAGCTTAGGAACCGATCCGGATGAGCAGTTCTTC.

CDR3 DNA sequence: TGTGCCAGCAGCTTATCCTCAACAGGGGGAGATACGCAGTATTTT. Its translation is CASSLSSTGGDTQYF. The chain carries TRBV11-3 and TRBJ2-3; the match to TRBD1 covers 8 bases. This CDR3 region has 15 residues. Germline lookup yields CDR1 SGHNT and CDR2 YENEEA. The J segment lost 5 bases and the V segment lost 2 bases, leaving 6 bases of the junction unmatched.

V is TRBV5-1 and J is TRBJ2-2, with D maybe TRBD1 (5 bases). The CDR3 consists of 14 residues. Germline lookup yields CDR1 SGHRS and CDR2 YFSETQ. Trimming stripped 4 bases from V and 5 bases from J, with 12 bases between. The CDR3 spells CASSAARVTGELFF. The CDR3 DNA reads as TGCGCCAGCAGCGCGGCCAGGGTTACCGGGGAGCTGTTTTTT.

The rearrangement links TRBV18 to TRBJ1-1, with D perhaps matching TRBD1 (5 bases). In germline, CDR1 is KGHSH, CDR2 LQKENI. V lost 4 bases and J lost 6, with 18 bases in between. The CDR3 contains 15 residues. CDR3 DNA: TGTGCCAGCTCACTTATCGACAGCCAAACAGCTGAAGCTTTCTTT. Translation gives CASSLIDSQTAEAFF.

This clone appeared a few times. The CDR3 DNA follows: TGCGCCAGCAGCTCGGGGGACACTGAAGCTTTCTTT. Protein product: CASSSGDTEAFF. J is TRBJ1-1 and V is TRBV5-1, with a tentative D call TRBD1 (5 bases). Germline CDR1 and CDR2: SGHRS and YFSETQ. V gave up 3 bases and J gave up 3 bases, with 6 bases separating them. CDR3 length: 12 amino acids.

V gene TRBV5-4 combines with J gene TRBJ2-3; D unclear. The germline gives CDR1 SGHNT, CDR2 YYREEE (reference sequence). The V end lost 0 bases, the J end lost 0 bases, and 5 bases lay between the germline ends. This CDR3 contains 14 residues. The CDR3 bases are TGTGCCAGCAGCTTGGCGACTAGCACAGATACGCAGTATTTT. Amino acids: CASSLATSTDTQYF.

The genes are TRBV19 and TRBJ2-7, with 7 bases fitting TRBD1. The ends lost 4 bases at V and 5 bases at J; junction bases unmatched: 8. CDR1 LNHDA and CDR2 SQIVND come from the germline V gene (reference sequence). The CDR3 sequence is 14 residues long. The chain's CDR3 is CASSSRQGANEQYF. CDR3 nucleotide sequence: TGTGCCAGTAGTAGCAGACAGGGAGCGAACGAGCAGTACTTC.

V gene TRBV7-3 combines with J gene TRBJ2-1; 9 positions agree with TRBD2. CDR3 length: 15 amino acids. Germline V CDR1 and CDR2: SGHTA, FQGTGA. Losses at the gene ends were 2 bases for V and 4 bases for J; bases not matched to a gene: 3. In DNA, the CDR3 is TGTGCCAGCAGCTTAGGACTAGCGACTTACAATGAGCAGTTCTTC. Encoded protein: CASSLGLATYNEQFF. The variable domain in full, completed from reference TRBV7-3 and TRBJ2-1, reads GAGVSQTPSNKVTEKGKYVELRCDPISGHTALYWYRQSLGQGPEFLIYFQGTGAADDSGLPNDRFFAVRPEGSVSTLKIQRTERGDSAVYLCASSLGLATYNEQFFGPGTRLTVL.

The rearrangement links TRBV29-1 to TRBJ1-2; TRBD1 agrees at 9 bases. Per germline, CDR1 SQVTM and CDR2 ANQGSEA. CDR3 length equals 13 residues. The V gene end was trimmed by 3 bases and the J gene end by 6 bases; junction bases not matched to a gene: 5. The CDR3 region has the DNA TGCAGCGTTGAGTGGGGACAGGGTCATGGCTACACCTTC. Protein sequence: CSVEWGQGHGYTF.

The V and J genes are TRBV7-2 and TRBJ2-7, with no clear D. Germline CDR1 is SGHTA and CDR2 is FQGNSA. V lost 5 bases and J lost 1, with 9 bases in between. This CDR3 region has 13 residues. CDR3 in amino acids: CASSPPQSYEQYF. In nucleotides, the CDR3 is TGTGCCAGCAGCCCCCCCCAGTCCTACGAGCAGTACTTC.

CDR3 sequence (DNA): TGTGCCAGCAGCGTTACAGGTAGCTCCTACGAGCAGTACTTC. Protein: CASSVTGSSYEQYF. This chain links TRBV9 with TRBJ2-7; weak D call: TRBD1 (5 bases). V lost 2 bases and J 0 bases, leaving 9 bases between the germline ends. The length of the CDR3 is 14 residues. The germline gives CDR1 SGDLS, CDR2 YYNGEE.

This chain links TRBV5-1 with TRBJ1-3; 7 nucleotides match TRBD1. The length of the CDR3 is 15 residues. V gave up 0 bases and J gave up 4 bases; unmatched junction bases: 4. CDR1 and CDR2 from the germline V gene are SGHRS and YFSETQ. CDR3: CASSLVGTVGNTIYF. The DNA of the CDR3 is TGCGCCAGCAGCTTGGTTGGGACAGTCGGAAACACCATATATTTT. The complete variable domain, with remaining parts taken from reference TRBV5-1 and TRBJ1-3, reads KAGVTQTPRYLIKTRGQQVTLSCSPISGHRSVSWYQQTPGQGLQFLFEYFSETQRNKGNFPGRFSGRQFSNSRSEMNVSTLELGDSALYLCASSLVGTVGNTIYFGEGSWLTVV.